Shown below are 25 T cell receptor beta chains from a single sample sequenced in a study of T cells in Graves' hyperthyroidism and ophthalmopathy. Amplified TCR beta CDR3 regions came from RNA transcripts. First-round RT-PCR of the TCR CDR3 relied on the HTBI primer set. TCRdb re-derived calls from the multiplex PCR reads in MiXCR, one entry per CDR3 protein. The data show about 340,000 distinct CDR3 sequences, roughly 20% seen once. Sequencing was done on a sample of blood. The receptors stem from a woman in her forties or fifties with Graves' hyperthyroidism.

This clonotype was found a few times. This rearrangement joins TRBV24-1 to TRBJ2-1; D unresolved. The CDR3 is 16 residues long. V was trimmed by 4 bases and J by 4 bases, leaving 16 bases between them. The germline V gene encodes CDR1 KGHDR and CDR2 SFDVKD. CDR3 bases: TGTGCCACCAGTGACGACCGCCCCCGAGCATACAATGAGCAGTTCTTC. Its protein is CATSDDRPRAYNEQFF.

This clonotype showed up many times. V is TRBV28 and J is TRBJ2-7; D uncertain. This CDR3 has 14 amino acids. The germline CDR1 and CDR2 sequences are MDHEN and SYDVKM. Deletions cut 3 bases from V and 4 bases from J, with 13 bases between. This CDR3 reads CASSLLGVRYEQYF. The CDR3 nucleotides read TGTGCCAGCAGTTTGCTCGGCGTTCGATACGAGCAGTACTTC.

Concerning this clonotype: A read error is possible here, since a much larger clone lies one base away. This chain connects TRBV7-9 to TRBJ2-3; 9 nucleotides match TRBD1. The CDR3 covers 16 residues. CDR1 SEHNR and CDR2 FQNEAQ come from the germline V gene (reference sequence). The CDR3 DNA is TGTGCCAGCAACAAACAACAGGGGGCGGCCGGGGATACGCAGTGTTTT. It translates to CASNKQQGAAGDTQCF.

CDR3 bases: TGCAGCGTGCCGAGGGTTGAGTTCGACACTGAAGCTTTCTTT. This encodes CSVPRVEFDTEAFF. The chain couples TRBV29-1 to TRBJ1-1; D unclear. V was pared by 6 bases and J by 3 bases, with 17 bases between. From germline, CDR1 is SQVTM and CDR2 ANQGSEA. This CDR3 has 14 residues.

This chain uses TRBV7-6 with TRBJ1-2; 12 nucleotides match TRBD1. With V trimmed by 3 bases and J by 7 bases, 6 bases remained unmatched. The CDR3 length is 15 residues. Germline-derived CDR1 and CDR2 are SGHVS and FNYEAQ. CDR3: CASSLGTGGSGGYTF. CDR3 nucleotide sequence: TGTGCCAGCAGCTTGGGGACAGGGGGCAGCGGTGGCTACACCTTC.

Ten or more counts support this clonotype. The CDR3 DNA reads TGTGCCAGCAGCTTGACAAAAGATTCTGGAAACACCATATATTTT. This translates into CASSLTKDSGNTIYF. The chain has TRBV7-9 and TRBJ1-3; no firm D call. V lost 3 bases, J lost 1 base, and 10 bases lay in between. The germline V gene has CDR1 SEHNR and CDR2 FQNEAQ (reference sequence). The CDR3 spans 15 residues.

V gene TRBV29-1 combines with J gene TRBJ1-2; D is possibly TRBD1 (6 bases). The CDR3 runs to 12 residues. Germline values: CDR1 SQVTM, CDR2 ANQGSEA. The V and J ends lost 6 bases and 9 bases respectively, with 17 bases between them. The CDR3 sequence is CSVPGPGDSYTF. The CDR3 region has the DNA TGCAGCGTCCCCGGGCCAGGGGATAGCTACACCTTC.

A few counts support this clonotype. This chain connects TRBV3-1 to TRBJ2-7; 7 nucleotides agree with TRBD2. The V segment lost 0 bases and the J segment 5 bases; nucleotides outside the gene matches: 7. This CDR3 contains 15 residues. CDR1 is LGHDT, CDR2 YNNKEL, per germline (reference sequence). The CDR3 sequence: CASSQDKSGRDEQYF. The CDR3 DNA is TGTGCCAGCAGCCAAGATAAATCGGGGAGGGACGAGCAGTACTTC.

In this sample, this clonotype turned up many times. The rearrangement uses TRBV7-3 and TRBJ2-1, with 9 bases fitting TRBD2. With 4 bases clipped from V and 9 bases from J, the junction kept 13 bases outside the gene matches. Per the germline V gene, CDR1 is SGHTA and CDR2 is FQGTGA. This CDR3 is built from 16 residues. The CDR3 loop is CASSSMAGGYGVEQFF. In nucleotides, the CDR3 is TGTGCCAGCAGCTCCATGGCGGGGGGGTACGGCGTTGAGCAGTTCTTC.

V gene TRBV4-2 combines with J gene TRBJ1-5, with D hard to call. Deletions cut 0 bases from V and 0 bases from J, with 6 bases between. The germline V gene has CDR1 LGHNA and CDR2 YNFKEQ. This CDR3 comprises 15 residues. The CDR3 here is CASSQDPRSNQPQHF. The DNA of the CDR3 is TGTGCCAGCAGCCAAGATCCCCGTAGCAATCAGCCCCAGCATTTT.

Ten or more counts support this clonotype. This chain connects TRBV30 to TRBJ1-5; 9 nucleotides line up with TRBD1. CDR3 size: 13 residues. Germline loops: CDR1 GTSNPN, CDR2 SVGIG (reference sequence). Trimming removed 5 bases from V and 6 bases from J; junction bases left unmatched: 5. The CDR3 DNA follows: TGTGCCTGGTCGACAGGGGGAGGTCAGCCCCAGCATTTT. Translating gives CAWSTGGGQPQHF.

The gene calls are TRBV20-1 and TRBJ2-1; D call uncertain. The assigned J gene may be wrong: the sequence end matches TRBJ2-7 better. The germline V gene has CDR1 DFQATT and CDR2 SNEGSKA (reference sequence). The CDR3 spans 13 residues. The CDR3 bases are TGCAGTGCTGTTGAGAGCTCCTACAATGAGCAGTACTTC. The encoded protein is CSAVESSYNEQYF.

The V and J genes are TRBV20-1 and TRBJ2-7, with 9 bases fitting TRBD1. The CDR3 loop spans 15 amino acids. The V gene's germline CDR1 is DFQATT and CDR2 SNEGSKA (reference sequence). The ends lost 3 bases at V and 5 bases at J; junction bases unmatched: 11. CDR3 region: CSASSGTGSWDEQYV. The CDR3 nucleotides are TGCAGTGCTAGCAGCGGGACAGGGTCTTGGGACGAGCAGTACGTC.

V gene TRBV7-9 combines with J gene TRBJ1-4, with D unresolved. Germline V gene data show CDR1 as SEHNR and CDR2 as FQNEAQ (reference sequence). Trimming removed 2 bases at V and 8 bases at J, with 15 bases between. CDR3 length: 15 amino acids. This chain's CDR3 is CASSLLQLSTEKLFF. The CDR3 bases are TGTGCCAGCAGCTTACTCCAGCTATCGACCGAAAAACTGTTTTTT.

This clonotype was detected many times. The chain joins TRBV20-1 to TRBJ2-5; D may be TRBD1 (6 bases). Germline CDR1 and CDR2: DFQATT and SNEGSKA (reference sequence). Trimming stripped 6 bases from V and 5 bases from J, with 16 bases between. The CDR3 has 13 residues. CDR3: CSAQEQGRETQYF. In DNA form, the CDR3 reads TGCAGTGCCCAGGAACAGGGACGGGAGACCCAGTACTTC.

This clonotype was recorded at least ten times. The chain links TRBV5-1 to TRBJ2-3; D is ambiguous. This CDR3 comprises 14 residues. Trimming took 3 bases from V and 6 from J, leaving 14 bases between them. Germline CDR1 SGHRS, CDR2 YFSETQ. The CDR3 loop reads CASSSVDVMDTQYF. CDR3 nucleotides: TGCGCCAGCAGCTCTGTCGATGTTATGGATACGCAGTATTTT.

In its sample, this clonotype was seen once. This chain joins TRBV10-3 and TRBJ1-1, with D unclear. In germline, CDR1 is ENHRY, CDR2 SYGVKD. The CDR3 extends over 15 amino acids. V dropped 3 bases and J dropped 5 bases, with 16 bases sitting between them. DNA of the CDR3: TGTGCCATCAGTGAAAATCCCGCTCTGGGGACTGAAGCTTTCTTT. Translation: CAISENPALGTEAFF.

This clonotype has at least ten counts. This chain's CDR3 is CASSLAGLGRRYNEQFF. The CDR3 DNA reads as TGTGCCAGCAGCTTAGCAGGACTAGGCCGACGCTACAATGAGCAGTTCTTC. V and J are TRBV7-2 and TRBJ2-1, with 7 bases matching TRBD2. The CDR3 totals 17 residues. V shed 0 bases and J 3 bases; nucleotides not matched to a gene: 8. Germline assignment: CDR1 SGHTA and CDR2 FQGNSA.

This clonotype has at least ten counts. The genes are TRBV12-3 or TRBV12-4 and TRBJ2-1; no reliable D call. Trimming stripped 5 bases from V and 3 bases from J, with 8 bases between. This CDR3 contains 13 residues. This chain's CDR3 is CASSETGYNEQFF. The CDR3 coding sequence is TGTGCCAGCAGTGAAACCGGCTACAATGAGCAGTTCTTC.

This clonotype was recorded a few times. The chain's CDR3 is CASSRWVVGIRVVPPTTQTQYF. The CDR3 bases are TGCGCCAGCAGCCGGTGGGTTGTGGGGATACGCGTCGTGCCGCCCACCACTCAGACCCAGTACTTC. J is TRBJ2-5 and V is TRBV5-1, with D hard to call. Germline-derived CDR1 and CDR2 are SGHRS and YFSETQ. Between the trimmed V and J ends, which lost 4 bases and 6 bases, there was a span of 40 bases. This CDR3 region has 22 residues.

In this sample, this clonotype turned up a few times. The chain uses TRBV6-2 or TRBV6-3 and TRBJ1-3; D remains ambiguous. Between the trimmed V and J ends, which lost 6 bases and 4 bases, there was a span of 10 bases. This CDR3 is built from 13 residues. CDR1 is MNHEY and CDR2 is SVGEGT in the germline V gene. CDR3 sequence: CASRPAGGNTIYF. The CDR3 DNA is TGTGCCAGCAGGCCGGCGGGGGGAAACACCATATATTTT.

Many counts were recorded for this clonotype. The rearrangement joins TRBV7-2 to TRBJ2-7; 9 bases match TRBD2. This CDR3 is built from 15 residues. V was clipped by 4 bases and J by 4 bases; unmatched bases: 8. The germline CDR1 and CDR2 sequences are SGHTA and FQGNSA. CDR3 sequence reads: CASSSVAGERYEQYF. The DNA of the CDR3 is TGTGCCAGCAGCTCAGTAGCGGGAGAGAGATACGAGCAGTACTTC.

The table lists this clonotype with many counts. The chain links TRBV2 to TRBJ1-5; D is perhaps TRBD1 (5 bases). Germline CDR1 SNHLY, CDR2 FYNNEI. The CDR3 spans 14 residues. Trimming pared 4 bases from V and 2 bases from J, leaving 9 bases between. The CDR3 sequence is CASSAREGNQPQHF. For the CDR3, the DNA is TGTGCCAGCAGTGCCAGGGAAGGCAATCAGCCCCAGCATTTT.

This clonotype was seen a few times. V and J are TRBV4-1 and TRBJ2-5; maybe TRBD2 (5 bases). Trimming took 3 bases from V and 1 from J, leaving 12 bases between them. CDR3 length equals 15 residues. Germline V gene sequence: CDR1 MGHRA, CDR2 YSYEKL. CDR3 region: CASSHSGAAQETQYF. The CDR3 DNA follows: TGCGCCAGCAGCCATAGTGGAGCGGCCCAAGAGACCCAGTACTTC.

The chain combines TRBV12-3 or TRBV12-4 with TRBJ2-2; 8 nucleotides agree with TRBD2. The CDR3 is made up of 14 amino acids. The junction had 8 bases not matched to a gene; V was cut back by 7 bases and J by 7 bases. The CDR3 region is CASIRLASGGELFF. The CDR3 DNA reads TGTGCCAGCATTCGACTAGCGAGTGGCGGGGAGCTGTTTTTT.